The text below deals with one T cell receptor (beta chain). What it binds is unknown. This sample stems from a study of vaccination effects on CD4 cells after COVID-19. Sequencing was performed with immunoSEQ multiplex PCR; in TCRdb, only in-frame clones are kept and a portion is missing. The data hold 20,000 to 25,000 clones, with 72% observed a single time. The CDR3 is 14 residues long. The germline V and J ends were trimmed by 4 bases and 4 bases, with 14 bases remaining between them. Germline CDR1 reads SQVTM; CDR2 reads ANQGSEA. Study-wide results and limits: Common cold coronaviruses were cross-recognized by only 1 of 255 vaccine-induced clones in healthy vaccinees. Late post-vaccination, clones induced by infection and those induced by vaccine underwent marked clonal contraction.

Ahead of sequencing, the ViraFEST assay grew antigen-specific CD4+ T cells using viral peptide pools. Around day 10 of culture, CD4+ T cells were separated out. Each participant was given two doses of one vaccine (BNT162b2 or mRNA-1273). Having tested negative for nucleocapsid antibodies, the vaccine recipients showed no prior SARS-CoV-2 infection. On day 3 and again on day 7, half the medium was replaced with IL-2 medium. The rearrangement uses TRBV29-1 and TRBJ1-3; no firm D call. This receptor was taken from a human donor who received a COVID-19 vaccine. Sequences were derived from CD4+ T cells from PBMCs cultured with HCoV-NL63 spike peptides, sampled after COVID-19 vaccination. The CDR3 loop reads CSVAPQGRGNTIYF. The CDR3 DNA reads as TGCAGCGTTGCCCCTCAAGGGAGAGGAAACACCATATATTTT.